These 2 T cell receptor beta chains share one sample of origin, sequenced in a study of Ad26.COV2.S vaccination and SARS-CoV-2 variants. The treatment was: over 15 received Ad26.COV2.S at low or high dose, single or two shots; roughly five received placebo; per-sample allocation not given. The samples date from day 63 after the first vaccine or placebo injection. The data were produced by immunoSEQ multiplex PCR, yet TCRdb's version contains in-frame clones alone and is incomplete. The sample includes 350,000 to 450,000 clones, approximately 92% of them seen just once. The starting material was peripheral blood, obtained in a trial of Ad26.COV2.S vaccine versus placebo. These receptors came from a person aged 18-60 years who received the Ad26.COV2.S COVID-19 vaccine or a placebo.

This clone showed up just a few times. V is TRBV11-3 and J is TRBJ2-2; the match to TRBD2 covers 8 bases. The CDR3 has 18 amino acids. V lost 4 bases and J lost 1; bases outside the gene matches: 11. Germline CDR1 and CDR2: SGHNT and YENEEA. The CDR3 sequence: CASSSRRGVPLNTGELFF. As DNA, the CDR3 is TGTGCCAGCAGCTCCCGGCGGGGGGTCCCCTTGAACACCGGGGAGCTGTTTTTT.

As to this clone: Because the CDR3 is missing its conserved closing phenylalanine or tryptophan, this is likely a read error. The limits of the CDR3 on the DNA are not certain, so only TCRdb's listed CDR3 is given. The gene calls are TRBV3-1 (or the pseudogene TRBV3-2) and TRBJ2-4; the D segment call TRBD2 is taken from the table without a DNA check. The CDR3 numbers 9 amino acids, ends counted. Germline V gene data show CDR1 as LGHDT and CDR2 as YNNKEL (reference sequence). CDR3: CASGDSTRI.